This TCR beta chain was captured in a study of T cell changes during pregnancy in multiple sclerosis. Only in-frame clones appear in the TCRdb table, and some are missing; sequencing was by immunoSEQ multiplex PCR. Of under 80,000 clones listed, around nine tenths were seen once; the top ten hold approximately 0.47%. CDR3 length: 13 amino acids. Trimming left V 5 bases short and J 10 bases short, with 15 bases between. The germline V gene encodes CDR1 MNHEY and CDR2 SVGAGI. The TCR sequence derives from a female donor with multiple sclerosis, enrolled in a pregnancy study. Sequences were derived from CD4+ T cells from peripheral blood mononuclear cells, sampled in the second trimester of pregnancy. The chain is built from TRBV6-5 and TRBJ1-5; D perhaps matches TRBD1 (6 bases). CDR3 protein: CASSVQGRGPQHF. The CDR3 DNA is TGTGCCAGCAGTGTACAGGGTAGGGGACCCCAGCATTTT.